A single sample is the source of the 10 T cell receptor beta chains below, sequenced in a study of molecular identifiers for immune sequencing clone quantification. A single record per CDR3 protein comes from TCRdb applying MiXCR to the PCR reads. This sample yields roughly 320,000 distinct CDR3 sequences, of which roughly a quarter are seen a single time; roughly 0.7% belongs to the top ten. Sequencing was carried out using naive CD8+ T cells from blood, with Jurkat cell RNA spiked in. Subset: FACS-sorted CD8+CD4-CCR7+CD45RA+ naive T cells. Receptor source: a human donor in good health. Some libraries in this study had Jurkat cell RNA spiked in.

As concerns this clonotype: The final CDR3 position lacks the conserved phenylalanine or tryptophan, pointing to a likely read error. The V and J genes are TRBV6-6 and TRBJ2-3; TRBD2 agrees at 13 bases. Per germline, CDR1 MNHNY and CDR2 SVGAGI (reference sequence). V lost 6 bases, J lost 6 bases, and 6 bases stayed unmatched. The CDR3 length is 15 residues. Here the CDR3 reads CASRGWTSGSDTQYL. In DNA, the CDR3 is TGTGCCAGCAGGGGGTGGACTAGCGGGAGTGATACGCAGTATCTT.

With respect to this clonotype: One junction end disagrees with the germline gene, perhaps due to a read error. This chain joins TRBV4-3 and TRBJ2-7; TRBD1 is a possible D gene (6 bases). The CDR3 is 14 residues long. The germline V gene has CDR1 LGHNA and CDR2 YSLEER. CDR3 nucleotide sequence: TGCGCCAGCCGCCCGCCCCAGGGGCGCTCCGCGCAGTCCTTC. The encoded protein is CASRPPQGRSAQSF.

This clonotype occurred many times. The rearrangement joins TRBV7-2 to TRBJ2-3; 7 bases are shared with TRBD2. The CDR3 has 15 residues. The V and J ends lost 0 bases and 3 bases, in that order; junction bases with no gene match: 3. The V gene's germline CDR1 is SGHTA and CDR2 FQGNSA. This CDR3 is CASSLAAGRTDTQYF. In DNA form, the CDR3 reads TGTGCCAGCAGCTTAGCAGCGGGACGAACAGATACGCAGTATTTT.

The table lists this clonotype with many counts. The genes are TRBV20-1 and TRBJ2-7; D tentatively reads TRBD1 or TRBD2 (5 bases each). The V gene's germline CDR1 is DFQATT and CDR2 SNEGSKA (reference sequence). The CDR3 consists of 15 residues. V dropped 0 bases and J dropped 1 base, with 13 bases sitting between them. CDR3 residues: CSARDEEGQSYEQYF. The CDR3 bases are TGCAGTGCTAGAGATGAAGAGGGGCAATCCTACGAGCAGTACTTC.

The sample holds many counts of this clonotype. Its ends do not fully match the called genes, so a read error is possible. The rearrangement joins TRBV27 to TRBJ2-7; no firm D call. This CDR3 region has 14 residues. The germline gives CDR1 MNHEY, CDR2 SMNVEV (reference sequence). DNA for the CDR3: TGCGCCAGCAGCTTGGCACCTAGCTCCTACGAGCAGTACTTC. Its translation is CASSLAPSSYEQYF.

V and J are TRBV27 and TRBJ2-6; 12 nucleotides line up with TRBD1. The CDR3 has 21 residues. From germline, CDR1 is MNHEY and CDR2 SMNVEV (reference sequence). With V trimmed by 4 bases and J by 1 base, 14 bases remained unmatched. The chain's CDR3 is CASSYQGWWDRGLSGANVLTF. DNA for the CDR3: TGTGCCAGCAGTTATCAAGGTTGGTGGGACAGGGGGCTGTCTGGGGCCAACGTCCTGACTTTC.

This clonotype has at least ten counts. The V and J genes are TRBV15 and TRBJ2-1; 8 nucleotides align to TRBD1. Germline CDR1 reads LNHNV; CDR2 reads YYDKDF (reference sequence). V gave up 5 bases and J gave up 3 bases; unmatched junction bases: 3. The CDR3 has 14 residues. The CDR3 here is CATSLTGGYNEQFF. For the CDR3, the DNA is TGTGCCACCAGCTTAACAGGGGGCTACAATGAGCAGTTCTTC.

The chain uses TRBV7-9 and TRBJ2-5, with 9 bases aligning to TRBD1. The V gene's germline CDR1 is SEHNR and CDR2 FQNEAQ (reference sequence). The CDR3 has 15 residues. After removal of 4 bases from V and 4 bases from J, the junction contained 7 bases not matched to a gene. The CDR3 sequence: CASSSQGALGETQYF. The CDR3 coding sequence is TGTGCCAGCAGCTCACAGGGGGCGCTAGGAGAGACCCAGTACTTC.

A note on this clonotype: One base away lies a much larger clone, so this may be a sequencing read error. The J gene is TRBJ2-7, the V gene TRBV7-2; 9 bases line up with TRBD1. This CDR3 contains 14 residues. Germline assignment: CDR1 SGHTA and CDR2 FQGNSA. The CDR3 region has the DNA TGTGCCAGCAGCTCCACGGGACAGGGCTACGAGCAGCACTTC. Translating it yields CASSSTGQGYEQHF.

This clonotype was found a few times. This chain links TRBV12-3 or TRBV12-4 with TRBJ1-6; D might be TRBD1 (5 bases). The CDR3 is 14 amino acids. V was clipped by 4 bases and J by 10 bases, with 14 bases between them. CDR3 region: CASSSSGSGSPLHF. The DNA of the CDR3 is TGTGCCAGCAGTTCCTCAGGGAGTGGCTCACCCCTCCACTTT.